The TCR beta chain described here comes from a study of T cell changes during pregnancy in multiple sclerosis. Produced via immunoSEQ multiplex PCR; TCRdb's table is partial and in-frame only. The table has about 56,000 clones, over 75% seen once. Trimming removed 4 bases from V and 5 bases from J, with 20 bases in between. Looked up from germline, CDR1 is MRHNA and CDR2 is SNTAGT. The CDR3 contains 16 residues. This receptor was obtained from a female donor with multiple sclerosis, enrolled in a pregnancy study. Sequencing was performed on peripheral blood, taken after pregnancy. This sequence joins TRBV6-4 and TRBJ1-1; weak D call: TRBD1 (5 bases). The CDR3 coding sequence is TGTGCCAGCAGTGGAAATCAGGAGGGGATGGTAACTGAAGCTTTCTTT. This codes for CASSGNQEGMVTEAFF.